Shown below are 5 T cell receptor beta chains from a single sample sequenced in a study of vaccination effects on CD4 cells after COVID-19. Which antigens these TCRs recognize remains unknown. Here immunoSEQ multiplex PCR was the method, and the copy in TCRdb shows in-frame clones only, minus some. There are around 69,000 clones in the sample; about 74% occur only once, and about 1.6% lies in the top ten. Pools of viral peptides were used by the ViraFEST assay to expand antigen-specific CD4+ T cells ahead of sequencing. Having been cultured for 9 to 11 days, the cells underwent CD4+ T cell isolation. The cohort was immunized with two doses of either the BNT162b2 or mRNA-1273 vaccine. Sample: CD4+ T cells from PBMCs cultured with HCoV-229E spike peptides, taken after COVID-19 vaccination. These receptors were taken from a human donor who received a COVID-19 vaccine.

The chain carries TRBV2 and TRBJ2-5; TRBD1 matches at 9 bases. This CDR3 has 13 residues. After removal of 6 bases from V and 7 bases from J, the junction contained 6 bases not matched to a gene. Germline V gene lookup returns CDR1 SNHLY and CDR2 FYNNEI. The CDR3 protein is CASSGQGLGTQYF. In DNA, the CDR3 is TGTGCCAGCAGCGGACAGGGGTTGGGGACCCAGTACTTC.

CDR3 in amino acids: CASSLSGQGRSNQPQHF. The CDR3 region has the DNA TGTGCCAGCAGTTTATCGGGGCAGGGGCGGAGCAATCAGCCCCAGCATTTT. The chain uses TRBV27 and TRBJ1-5; tentatively, D is TRBD1 (6 bases). Germline loops: CDR1 MNHEY, CDR2 SMNVEV (reference sequence). Between the trimmed V and J ends, which lost 0 bases and 1 base, there was a span of 13 bases. CDR3 size: 17 residues.

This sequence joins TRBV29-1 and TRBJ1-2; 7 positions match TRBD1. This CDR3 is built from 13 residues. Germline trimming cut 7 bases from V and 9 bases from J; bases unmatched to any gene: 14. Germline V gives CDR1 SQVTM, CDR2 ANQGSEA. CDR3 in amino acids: CSARQGGFSSYTF. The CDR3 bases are TGCAGCGCAAGACAGGGCGGGTTTAGTAGCTACACCTTC.

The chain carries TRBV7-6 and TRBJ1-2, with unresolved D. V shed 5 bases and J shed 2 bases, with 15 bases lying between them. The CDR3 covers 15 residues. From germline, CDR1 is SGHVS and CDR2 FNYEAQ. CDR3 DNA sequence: TGTGCCAGCAGCCCCGTAGGGTCACCGAACTATGGCTACACCTTC. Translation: CASSPVGSPNYGYTF.

DNA of the CDR3: TGTGCCAGCAGCATTCGCAGCAATCAGCCCCAGCATTTT. As protein: CASSIRSNQPQHF. The chain links TRBV7-8 to TRBJ1-5; D gene ambiguous. The CDR3 sequence is 13 residues long. Germline CDR1 reads SGHVS; CDR2 reads FQNEAQ. The ends were cut back, 5 bases at V and 1 base at J, with 6 bases in the middle.